The next 27 T cell receptor beta chains were all read from a single sample in a study of spatial heterogeneity in lung cancer. One entry per CDR3 protein results from TCRdb running MiXCR on the 5' RACE reads. Found here are approximately 6,300 distinct CDR3 sequences, about 18% of them singletons; the top ten hold around 17%. The time point here: sample taken at primary tumor resection. The source was normal lung tissue next to the tumor, collected at surgery. The receptor set was obtained from a male donor with early-stage non-small cell lung cancer.

In its sample, this clonotype ranks as medium-sized (0.01 to 0.1%). The V call is TRBV18, the J call TRBJ2-3, with 7 positions matching TRBD2. The CDR3 covers 17 residues. CDR1 and CDR2 (germline): KGHSH, LQKENI. Trimming at V came to 0 bases and at J to 3 bases, leaving 9 bases not matched to a gene. The CDR3 coding sequence is TGTGCCAGCTCACCACCGAGGGAGGGCCCGGAGACAGATACGCAGTATTTT. Translation gives CASSPPREGPETDTQYF. Drawing the rest from reference TRBV18 and TRBJ2-3, the complete variable domain is NAGVMQNPRHLVRRRGQEARLRCSPMKGHSHVYWYRQLPEEGLKFMVYLQKENIIDESGMPKERFSAEFPKEGPSILRIQQVVRGDSAAYFCASSPPREGPETDTQYFGPGTRLTVL.

This clonotype ranks as medium-sized. The chain joins TRBV27 to TRBJ2-7; weak D call: TRBD1 (5 bases). Deletions cut 8 bases from V and 6 bases from J, with 17 bases between. The CDR3 runs to 13 residues. Germline loops: CDR1 MNHEY, CDR2 SMNVEV (reference sequence). CDR3 protein: CASGYSQVGEQYF. The CDR3 DNA reads TGTGCCAGCGGGTACTCACAGGTCGGCGAGCAGTACTTC.

This clonotype was seen only a few times. The genes are TRBV12-3 or TRBV12-4 and TRBJ2-1; 7 nucleotides match TRBD1. Unmatched junction bases numbered 5, after V lost 2 bases and J lost 10 bases. This CDR3 spans 13 amino acids. The CDR3 nucleotides are TGTGCCAGCAGTTTAACAGGGGAAAGCGAGCAGTTCTTC. This sequence encodes CASSLTGESEQFF.

Within the sample, this clonotype is medium-sized. The chain carries TRBV20-1 and TRBJ2-1; possibly TRBD1 for D (6 bases). The CDR3 consists of 12 residues. Germline V gives CDR1 DFQATT, CDR2 SNEGSKA (reference sequence). Deletions cut 3 bases from V and 8 bases from J, with 11 bases between. CDR3 sequence reads: CSASWGRDEQFF. CDR3 bases: TGCAGTGCTAGCTGGGGGCGGGATGAGCAGTTCTTC.

This clonotype is termed medium-sized. The chain employs TRBV12-3 or TRBV12-4 and TRBJ2-7, with 11 nucleotides matching TRBD2. J was trimmed by 1 base and V by 5 bases; bases with no gene match: 4. CDR3 length equals 15 residues. CDR3 in DNA: TGTGCCAGCAGTACCGGGACTAGCGGTTCCTACGAGCAGTACTTC. This codes for CASSTGTSGSYEQYF.

This clonotype was observed a handful of times. The chain links TRBV4-2 to TRBJ2-3, with D hard to call. There are 13 residues in the CDR3. Germline V gene sequence: CDR1 LGHNA, CDR2 YNFKEQ. Trimming cost V 1 base and J 4 bases, with 6 bases left between them. The CDR3 protein is CASSQGSSDTQYF. The DNA for the CDR3 is TGTGCCAGCAGCCAAGGATCGTCAGATACGCAGTATTTT.

This clonotype has a handful of counts. The rearrangement uses TRBV18 and TRBJ2-7; 9 nucleotides match TRBD2. CDR3 size: 16 residues. CDR1 is KGHSH and CDR2 is LQKENI in the germline V gene. J was trimmed by 4 bases and V by 6 bases; bases with no gene match: 13. CDR3 DNA: TGTGCCAGCTCGCCTAATAGCGGGAGCGCTTCTTACGAGCAGTACTTC. Translating gives CASSPNSGSASYEQYF.

V is TRBV11-2 and J is TRBJ2-3, with D perhaps being TRBD1 or TRBD2 (5 bases each). The CDR3 sequence is 14 residues long. Germline V CDR1 and CDR2: SGHAT, FQNNGV. The V end lost 5 bases, the J end lost 2 bases, and 11 bases lay between the germline ends. The CDR3 reads CASSPGPFTDTQYF. Written as DNA, the CDR3 is TGTGCCAGCAGCCCGGGACCTTTCACAGATACGCAGTATTTT.

In this sample, this clonotype turned up a few times. The chain joins TRBV29-1 to TRBJ2-7; possibly TRBD1 or TRBD2 for D (5 bases each). In germline, CDR1 is SQVTM, CDR2 ANQGSEA. The V and J ends lost 4 bases and 3 bases respectively, with 10 bases between them. The CDR3 has 12 amino acids. CDR3 amino acids: CSVVMGVYEQYF. For the CDR3, the DNA is TGCAGCGTTGTAATGGGGGTCTACGAGCAGTACTTC.

A word on this clonotype: Since a much larger clone is just one base distant, this may be a read error. The chain joins TRBV5-4 to TRBJ2-5, with 8 bases identical to TRBD2. CDR1 is SGHNT, CDR2 YYREEE, per germline (reference sequence). V lost 4 bases, J lost 5 bases, and 10 bases stayed unmatched. The CDR3 length is 15 residues. The CDR3 nucleotides read TGTGCCAGCAGCAGGACTAGCAGGAGTGTTGAGACCCAGTACTTC. Translated, it gives CASSRTSRSVETQYF.

This clonotype has a handful of counts. The V and J genes are TRBV7-6 and TRBJ2-7, with a possible D match to TRBD2 (5 bases). CDR1 and CDR2 from the germline V gene are SGHVS and FNYEAQ. This CDR3 comprises 15 residues. Deletions cut 5 bases from V and 4 bases from J, with 18 bases between. The CDR3 DNA is TGTGCCAGCAGCCCGAGACTATGGAAGTCGTACGAGCAGTACTTC. The encoded protein is CASSPRLWKSYEQYF.

The chain joins TRBV20-1 to TRBJ2-5; 9 nucleotides match TRBD2. The trim removed 1 base at V and 5 bases at J, leaving 17 bases unmatched. The germline V gene has CDR1 DFQATT and CDR2 SNEGSKA (reference sequence). This CDR3 has 18 amino acids. The CDR3 region is CSARAVGGRATSLETQYF. CDR3 coding DNA: TGCAGTGCTAGAGCAGTGGGCGGGAGGGCCACGTCTCTGGAGACCCAGTACTTC.

The V and J genes are TRBV3-1 and TRBJ1-5; 10 positions match TRBD1. The V segment lost 3 bases and the J segment 3 bases; nucleotides outside the gene matches: 2. Germline assignment: CDR1 LGHDT and CDR2 YNNKEL (reference sequence). The CDR3 extends over 15 amino acids. The CDR3: CASSQGTGDNQPQHF. For the CDR3, the DNA is TGTGCCAGCAGCCAGGGGACAGGGGACAATCAGCCCCAGCATTTT.

This clonotype rates as medium-sized. The J gene is TRBJ1-1, the V gene TRBV5-1, with D perhaps TRBD1 (6 bases). The CDR3 totals 15 residues. The germline V gene encodes CDR1 SGHRS and CDR2 YFSETQ. The germline V and J ends were trimmed by 1 base and 1 base, with 11 bases remaining between them. CDR3 sequence: CASSLTGTQNTEAFF. In nucleotides, the CDR3 is TGCGCCAGCAGCTTGACAGGGACCCAGAACACTGAAGCTTTCTTT.

This clonotype was detected only a few times. The chain couples TRBV12-3 or TRBV12-4 to TRBJ1-5; D is ambiguous. This CDR3 is 13 amino acids long. Trimming took off 1 base at V and 4 bases at J, with 5 bases between the two ends. The CDR3 bases are TGTGCCAGCAGTTTAGTACCAAATCAGCCCCAGCATTTT. Protein product: CASSLVPNQPQHF.

This sequence joins TRBV20-1 and TRBJ2-3; 10 bases align to TRBD2. Germline-derived CDR1 and CDR2 are DFQATT and SNEGSKA (reference sequence). This CDR3 has 18 residues. The V segment lost 0 bases and the J segment 2 bases; nucleotides outside the gene matches: 11. CDR3 sequence reads: CSAREDVSGRFHTDTQYF. The CDR3 coding sequence is TGCAGTGCTAGAGAAGATGTTAGCGGGAGGTTCCACACAGATACGCAGTATTTT.

A few counts support this clonotype. The chain links TRBV5-1 to TRBJ2-3; 11 bases are a match to TRBD2. Per germline, CDR1 SGHRS and CDR2 YFSETQ. Unmatched junction bases numbered 7, after V lost 4 bases and J lost 9 bases. This CDR3 contains 14 residues. As DNA, the CDR3 is TGCGCCAGCAGCCCTGGGACTAGCGGAGAGACGCAGTATTTT. Its translation is CASSPGTSGETQYF. Full variable domain (outside the CDR3, taken from reference TRBV5-1 and TRBJ2-3): KAGVTQTPRYLIKTRGQQVTLSCSPISGHRSVSWYQQTPGQGLQFLFEYFSETQRNKGNFPGRFSGRQFSNSRSEMNVSTLELGDSALYLCASSPGTSGETQYFGPGTRLTVL.

The chain has TRBV12-3 or TRBV12-4 and TRBJ2-2; D is perhaps TRBD1 or TRBD2 (6 bases each). V shed 11 bases and J shed 3 bases, with 16 bases lying between them. The CDR3 totals 14 residues. CDR3 in amino acids: CASQRRGDTGELFF. The CDR3 DNA sequence: TGTGCCTCCCAAAGGAGGGGGGACACCGGGGAGCTGTTTTTT.

The chain joins TRBV4-1 to TRBJ2-6; 10 nucleotides align to TRBD1. The trim removed 4 bases at V and 2 bases at J, leaving 8 bases unmatched. The germline CDR1 and CDR2 sequences are MGHRA and YSYEKL. The CDR3 runs to 18 residues. CDR3 loop: CASSPGTGAPTGANVLTF. The CDR3 DNA reads as TGCGCCAGCAGCCCTGGGACAGGGGCACCGACTGGGGCCAACGTCCTGACTTTC.

In its sample, this clonotype was seen many times. J is TRBJ1-3 and V is TRBV6-2 or TRBV6-3; D possibly corresponds to TRBD1 (5 bases). This CDR3 is built from 15 residues. Trimming left V 6 bases short and J 4 bases short, with 16 bases between. Germline V gene lookup returns CDR1 MNHEY and CDR2 SVGEGT. The CDR3 here is CASSTDIGRGNTIYF. CDR3 nucleotides: TGTGCCAGCAGCACGGACATCGGAAGGGGAAACACCATATATTTT.

This clonotype was seen only a few times. J is TRBJ2-1 and V is TRBV14, with TRBD2 matching 9 bases. CDR3 length: 16 residues. Unmatched junction bases numbered 12, after V lost 4 bases and J lost 8 bases. Germline V gives CDR1 SGHDN, CDR2 FVKESK. The CDR3 DNA reads as TGTGCCAGCAGCCCAACAATAGCGGGAGCTGGCTATGAGCAGTTCTTC. Protein: CASSPTIAGAGYEQFF.

This clonotype is deemed medium-sized. The chain links TRBV6-2 or TRBV6-3 to TRBJ2-3; 8 bases are shared with TRBD1. The CDR3 is 18 residues long. Germline V CDR1 and CDR2: MNHEY, SVGEGT. With V trimmed by 2 bases and J by 2 bases, 12 bases remained unmatched. CDR3 nucleotides: TGTGCCAGCAGTTACGGACAGGGCCGGAGGGGGCACACAGATACGCAGTATTTT. This sequence encodes CASSYGQGRRGHTDTQYF.

Turning to this clonotype: Being one base from a much bigger clone, this may be a read error. The chain combines TRBV5-8 with TRBJ1-1; D call uncertain. The germline V and J ends were trimmed by 6 bases and 11 bases, with 20 bases remaining between them. CDR3 length: 13 amino acids. Germline-derived CDR1 and CDR2 are SGHTS and YDEGEE. The CDR3 sequence: CASISNRAGGAFF. The CDR3 nucleotides are TGTGCCAGCATCTCCAACCGGGCAGGAGGGGCTTTCTTT.

This sequence joins TRBV11-1 and TRBJ2-7, with D possibly TRBD2 on 6 matching bases. Looked up from germline, CDR1 is SGHAT and CDR2 is FQDESV (reference sequence). The CDR3 length is 14 residues. V lost 4 bases and J lost 0, with 10 bases in between. CDR3 sequence: CASSYYGSSYEQYF. Written as DNA, the CDR3 is TGTGCCAGCAGCTACTACGGGAGCTCCTACGAGCAGTACTTC.

This chain uses TRBV28 with TRBJ2-3; maybe TRBD2 (6 bases). V dropped 4 bases and J dropped 4 bases, with 9 bases sitting between them. The CDR3 sequence is 13 residues long. Germline CDR1 MDHEN, CDR2 SYDVKM. As DNA, the CDR3 is TGTGCCAGCAGTTCATCTAGCGCAGATACGCAGTATTTT. As protein: CASSSSSADTQYF.

In this sample, this clonotype turned up a few times. The genes are TRBV30 and TRBJ2-1, with 7 positions matching TRBD1. Unmatched junction bases numbered 12, after V lost 4 bases and J lost 9 bases. Germline loops: CDR1 GTSNPN, CDR2 SVGIG (reference sequence). The CDR3 loop spans 14 amino acids. The CDR3 sequence: CAWKRQQGFGEQFF. CDR3 bases: TGTGCCTGGAAACGCCAACAGGGGTTTGGTGAGCAGTTCTTC. Based on the CDR3 plus reference TRBV30 and TRBJ2-1, the full variable domain is SQTIHQWPATLVQPVGSPLSLECTVEGTSNPNLYWYRQAAGRGLQLLFYSVGIGQISSEVPQNLSASRPQDRQFILSSKKLLLSDSGFYLCAWKRQQGFGEQFFGPGTRLTVL.

This chain connects TRBV7-9 to TRBJ2-2, with 8 bases identical to TRBD1. CDR1 is SEHNR and CDR2 is FQNEAQ in the germline V gene (reference sequence). The V and J ends lost 5 bases and 3 bases, in that order; junction bases with no gene match: 8. The CDR3 contains 16 residues. The CDR3 reads CASSHRQGSYTGELFF. The DNA for the CDR3 is TGTGCCAGCAGCCACCGACAGGGGAGTTACACCGGGGAGCTGTTTTTT.